This paragraph covers one T cell receptor beta chain sequence. The antigen remains unidentified. This specimen comes from a study of molecular identifiers for immune sequencing clone quantification. Study conclusions and caveats: Whereas clones above 20 RNA copies held under 1% of naive-cell molecules, they held over 98% of effector molecules. Spike-in Jurkat TCR RNA from a single cell reportedly registered among one million naive cells.

Previously described methods and listed TCR primers were employed for the bulk TCR libraries. In TCRdb, the PCR reads were re-called with MiXCR into one record per CDR3 protein. The sample shows 70,000 to 95,000 distinct CDR3 sequences, roughly 19% of them seen only once. The sample consisted of naive CD8+ T cells from blood, with Jurkat cell RNA spiked in. Described subset: FACS-sorted CD8+CD4-CCR7+CD45RA+ naive T cells. This TCR derives from a human donor in good health. Some libraries in this study had Jurkat cell RNA spiked in.

The CDR3 loop reads CASGTGNYGYTF. The CDR3 bases are TGCGCCAGCGGGACAGGGAACTATGGCTACACCTTC. The chain links TRBV10-2 to TRBJ1-2, with 9 bases that match TRBD1. Germline V gene lookup returns CDR1 WSHSY and CDR2 SAAADI. This CDR3 comprises 12 residues. V trimming: 8 bases; J trimming: 2 bases; junction bases outside the gene matches: 0.